Below, 16 T cell receptor beta chains from the same sample are listed, as sequenced in a study of identifying expanded T cells in peripheral blood. Clones were read by immunoSEQ multiplex PCR, and TCRdb kept only the in-frame ones, dropping some. This sample yields roughly 100,000 clones, of which around 88% are seen a single time; roughly 15% belongs to the top ten. The sequenced material came from blood. Receptors were obtained from a person aged 18 to 70 in good health.

V and J are TRBV19 and TRBJ1-2; D uncertain. Trimming pared 4 bases from V and 4 bases from J, leaving 13 bases between. Germline CDR1 reads LNHDA; CDR2 reads SQIVND (reference sequence). CDR3 length: 14 residues. CDR3 DNA sequence: TGTGCCAGTAGTAGGCAGGCGGGTAGCTATGGCTACACCTTC. It specifies CASSRQAGSYGYTF.

The V gene is TRBV5-6, the J gene TRBJ1-5; no definite D call. This CDR3 contains 15 residues. CDR1 is SGHDT and CDR2 is YYEEEE in the germline V gene. V was shortened by 0 bases and J by 0 bases, with 7 bases between the two germline ends. Here the CDR3 reads CASSLGLYSNQPQHF. The CDR3 bases are TGTGCCAGCAGCTTGGGGTTGTATAGCAATCAGCCCCAGCATTTT.

The chain combines TRBV5-5 with TRBJ1-1, with unresolved D. The CDR3 has 14 amino acids. CDR1 and CDR2 from the germline V gene are SGHKS and YYEKEE (reference sequence). Between the trimmed V and J ends, which lost 3 bases and 4 bases, there was a span of 13 bases. DNA for the CDR3: TGTGCCAGCAGCTCGGCAAGGGTTGGCACTGAAGCTTTCTTT. Protein product: CASSSARVGTEAFF.

The chain carries TRBV5-1 and TRBJ2-7, with D tentatively TRBD2 (5 bases). Per the germline V gene, CDR1 is SGHRS and CDR2 is YFSETQ. V dropped 6 bases and J dropped 6 bases, with 10 bases sitting between them. The CDR3 is 11 amino acids. The CDR3 region has the DNA TGCGCCAGCACTGCGGGCGCCGAGCAGTACTTC. As protein: CASTAGAEQYF.

The chain is built from TRBV2 and TRBJ2-5; TRBD1 aligns across 7 bases. The length of the CDR3 is 14 residues. With 5 bases clipped from V and 2 bases from J, the junction kept 5 bases outside the gene matches. Germline V gives CDR1 SNHLY, CDR2 FYNNEI. DNA for the CDR3: TGTGCCAGCAGTAGAGACAGGGAGCAAGAGACCCAGTACTTC. Translation gives CASSRDREQETQYF.

V usage is TRBV27 and J usage is TRBJ2-7; a weak D match, TRBD1 (5 bases). The CDR3 sequence is 13 residues long. Germline loops: CDR1 MNHEY, CDR2 SMNVEV (reference sequence). Trimming removed 6 bases from V and 2 bases from J, with 11 bases in between. The CDR3 DNA is TGTGCCAGCAGGACACAGGCCACCTACGAGCAGTACTTC. Its protein product is CASRTQATYEQYF.

The chain combines TRBV7-9 with TRBJ1-2; weak D call: TRBD1 (6 bases). CDR1 is SEHNR, CDR2 FQNEAQ, per germline (reference sequence). The ends were cut back, 1 base at V and 6 bases at J, with 9 bases in the middle. This CDR3 comprises 13 residues. The CDR3 protein is CASSLVSGDGYTF. In DNA, the CDR3 is TGTGCCAGCAGCTTAGTTTCAGGGGATGGCTACACCTTC. Complete variable domain (other parts from reference TRBV7-9 and TRBJ1-2): DTGVSQNPRHKITKRGQNVTFRCDPISEHNRLYWYRQTLGQGPEFLTYFQNEAQLEKSRLLSDRFSAERPKGSFSTLEIQRTEQGDSAMYLCASSLVSGDGYTFGSGTRLTVV.

In regard to this clone: The identical CDR3 is also encoded by other nucleotide sequences in the sample. J is TRBJ2-2 and V is TRBV27, with unresolved D. This CDR3 has 12 residues. Between the trimmed V and J ends, which lost 2 bases and 2 bases, there was a span of 0 bases. Germline V CDR1 and CDR2: MNHEY, SMNVEV (reference sequence). CDR3 protein: CASSLNTGELFF. Written as DNA, the CDR3 is TGTGCCAGCAGTTTAAACACCGGGGAGCTGTTTTTT.

The chain joins TRBV2 to TRBJ1-2, with a tentative D call TRBD1 (6 bases). The V gene's germline CDR1 is SNHLY and CDR2 FYNNEI. V shed 11 bases and J shed 8 bases, with 24 bases lying between them. This CDR3 is 14 amino acids long. As DNA, the CDR3 is TGTGCCGGTAACCCAACAGGGTTAAGTAGGGGCTACACCTTC. The encoded protein is CAGNPTGLSRGYTF.

The chain uses TRBV5-8 and TRBJ1-2, with 8 bases matching TRBD1. Germline V gene lookup returns CDR1 SGHTS and CDR2 YDEGEE. The CDR3 contains 18 residues. V lost 2 bases and J lost 4; bases outside the gene matches: 16. The CDR3 sequence: CASSLNRMTGVDLYGYTF. CDR3 sequence (DNA): TGTGCCAGCAGCTTAAATCGAATGACAGGGGTAGATCTCTATGGCTACACCTTC.

This clone was found a few times. The chain carries TRBV7-2 and TRBJ1-4; D not resolved. The V gene's germline CDR1 is SGHTA and CDR2 FQGNSA. The CDR3 extends over 13 amino acids. V gave up 1 base and J gave up 8 bases, with 8 bases separating them. CDR3 bases: TGTGCCAGCAGCTTAGGGACGGGAGAAAAACTGTTTTTT. Residues: CASSLGTGEKLFF.

The chain recombines TRBV5-1 with TRBJ1-1, with TRBD1 matching over 8 bases. Germline CDR1 reads SGHRS; CDR2 reads YFSETQ. This CDR3 is built from 14 residues. The V gene end was trimmed by 3 bases and the J gene end by 4 bases; junction bases not matched to a gene: 5. This chain's CDR3 is CASSSTGVGTEAFF. DNA for the CDR3: TGCGCCAGCAGCTCGACAGGGGTAGGCACTGAAGCTTTCTTT.

This chain joins TRBV4-2 and TRBJ1-4; TRBD1 aligns across 9 bases. The length of the CDR3 is 15 residues. After removal of 4 bases from V and 8 bases from J, the junction contained 8 bases not matched to a gene. Germline lookup yields CDR1 LGHNA and CDR2 YNFKEQ. CDR3 sequence reads: CASSPRDRANEKLFF. The DNA of the CDR3 is TGTGCCAGCAGCCCTAGGGACAGGGCCAACGAAAAACTGTTTTTT.

This clone was seen a handful of times. The chain uses TRBV4-1 and TRBJ1-1, with D tentatively TRBD1 (6 bases). Between the trimmed V and J ends, which lost 0 bases and 4 bases, there was a span of 9 bases. This CDR3 is 14 amino acids long. Germline V CDR1 and CDR2: MGHRA, YSYEKL. DNA for the CDR3: TGCGCCAGCAGCCAAGAAGGGGGTACCACTGAAGCTTTCTTT. This gives the protein CASSQEGGTTEAFF.

In DNA, the CDR3 is TGTGCCATCAGCGGGCCCAATCAGCCCCAGCATTTT. Amino acids: CAISGPNQPQHF. The rearrangement joins TRBV10-3 to TRBJ1-5; D is unresolved. V was pared by 6 bases and J by 3 bases, with 6 bases between. CDR3 size: 12 residues. Germline V CDR1 and CDR2: ENHRY, SYGVKD.

This chain connects TRBV27 to TRBJ2-1; D is uncertain. The germline V gene encodes CDR1 MNHEY and CDR2 SMNVEV (reference sequence). Trimming shortened V by 0 bases and J by 2 bases, and 11 bases separated the two germline ends. The CDR3 is 16 amino acids. The CDR3 loop is CASSLSWASPYNEQFF. The CDR3 nucleotides are TGTGCCAGCAGTTTATCGTGGGCCAGCCCCTACAATGAGCAGTTCTTC.